This T cell receptor (beta chain) was sequenced for a study of T cell responses to AZD1222 COVID-19 vaccine. Findings of the study overall: Among those given AZD1222, only five or six were seropositive at baseline.

Assay used: immunoSEQ multiplex PCR; TCRdb lists only in-frame clones, some missing. The sample includes roughly 110,000 clones, about four fifths of them seen just once. Comments on this clone: Its matching antigen is unknown.

The clonotype comes from an adult in good health. This specimen was peripheral blood, taken on day 0 of AZD1222 vaccination.

Written as DNA, the CDR3 is TGTGCCAGCAGCTTGCGGGTTAGCAATCAGCCCCAGCATTTT. It yields the protein CASSLRVSNQPQHF. The rearrangement links TRBV5-8 to TRBJ1-5; D unclear. This CDR3 has 14 amino acids. Germline CDR1 SGHTS, CDR2 YDEGEE. The V end lost 1 base, the J end lost 0 bases, and 5 bases lay between the germline ends.